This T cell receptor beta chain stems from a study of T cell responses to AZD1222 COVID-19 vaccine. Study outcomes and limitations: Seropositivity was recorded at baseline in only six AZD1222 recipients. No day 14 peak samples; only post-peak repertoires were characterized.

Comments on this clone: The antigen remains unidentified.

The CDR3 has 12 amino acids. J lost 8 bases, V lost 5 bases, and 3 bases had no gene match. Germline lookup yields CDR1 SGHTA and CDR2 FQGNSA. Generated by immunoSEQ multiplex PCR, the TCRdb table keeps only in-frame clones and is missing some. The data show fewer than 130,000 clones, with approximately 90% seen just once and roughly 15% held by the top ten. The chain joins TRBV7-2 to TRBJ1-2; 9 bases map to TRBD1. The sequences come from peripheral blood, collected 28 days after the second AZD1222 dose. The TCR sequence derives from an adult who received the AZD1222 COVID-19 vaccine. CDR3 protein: CASSRTGGGYTF. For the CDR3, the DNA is TGTGCCAGCAGCCGCACAGGGGGCGGCTACACCTTC.